This T cell receptor beta chain was identified during a study of T cell responses to AZD1222 COVID-19 vaccine. Overall study findings and caveats: Close to half of spike-specific TCRs reportedly recognize unmutated variant regions. Recipients of AZD1222 seropositive at baseline numbered only six or seven. Scientists sampled the repertoires only once the peak T cell response had passed.

CDR1 is SGHVS and CDR2 is FNYEAQ in the germline V gene. Between the trimmed V and J ends, which lost 8 bases and 0 bases, there was a span of 8 bases. The CDR3 runs 13 residues. As concerns this clone: As yet, its antigen is unknown.

The protocol was immunoSEQ multiplex PCR, while the TCRdb copy is restricted to in-frame clones and leaves out a portion. The sample holds fewer than 130,000 clones, roughly 92% seen once. The chain uses TRBV7-6 and TRBJ2-1; a possible D gene is TRBD2 (5 bases). The TCR was taken from an adult who received the AZD1222 COVID-19 vaccine. The sequencing used peripheral blood, collected 28 days after the second AZD1222 dose. CDR3 DNA sequence: TGTGCCAGCGCCCGGGACTCCTACAATGAGCAGTTCTTC. Its translation is CASARDSYNEQFF. The entire variable domain, with the rest obtained from reference TRBV7-6 and TRBJ2-1, is as follows: GAGVSQSPRYKVTKRGQDVALRCDPISGHVSLYWYRQALGQGPEFLTYFNYEAQQDKSGLPNDRFSAERPEGSISTLTIQRTEQRDSAMYRCASARDSYNEQFFGPGTRLTVL.